This TCR beta chain was found in a study of blood T cells in healthy people across ages. A second PCR, run for about 7 to 11 cycles, used a sample-barcoded 5' primer plus a J-beta primer mix. Researchers report that a template-switch adaptor with 12 random nucleotides tagged each cDNA molecule. TCRdb re-called the 5' RACE reads through MiXCR, storing one row per CDR3 protein. The sample gives some 900,000 distinct CDR3 sequences, around 48% of which show up once; roughly 12% is in the top ten. This CDR3 has 14 residues. In germline, CDR1 is SQVTM, CDR2 ANQGSEA. Trimming cost V 3 bases and J 3 bases, with 14 bases left between them. This clonotype was counted many times. What it binds is unknown. Study-wide results and limits: CMV infection status of these donors was not known.

It was around 10 milliliters of peripheral blood that were drawn from each donor. Sample: blood. This chain connects TRBV29-1 to TRBJ1-2; TRBD1 is a possible D gene (6 bases). This receptor was obtained from a man aged 25 to 40 in good health. In DNA form, the CDR3 reads TGCAGCGTTGAGGAGGGGGGGCGACACTATGGCTACACCTTC. Translating gives CSVEEGGRHYGYTF.